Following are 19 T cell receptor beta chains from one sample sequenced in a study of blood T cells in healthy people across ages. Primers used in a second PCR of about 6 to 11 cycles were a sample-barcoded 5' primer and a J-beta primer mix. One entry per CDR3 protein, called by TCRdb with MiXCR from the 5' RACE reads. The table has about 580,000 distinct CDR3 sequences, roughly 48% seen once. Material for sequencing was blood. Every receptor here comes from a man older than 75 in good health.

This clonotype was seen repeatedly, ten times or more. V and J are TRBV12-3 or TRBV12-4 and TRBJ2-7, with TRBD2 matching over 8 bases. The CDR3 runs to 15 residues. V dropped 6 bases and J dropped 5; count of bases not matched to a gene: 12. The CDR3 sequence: CASSPSGFGSHEQYF. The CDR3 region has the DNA TGTGCCAGCAGCCCTAGCGGGTTTGGTTCCCACGAGCAGTACTTC.

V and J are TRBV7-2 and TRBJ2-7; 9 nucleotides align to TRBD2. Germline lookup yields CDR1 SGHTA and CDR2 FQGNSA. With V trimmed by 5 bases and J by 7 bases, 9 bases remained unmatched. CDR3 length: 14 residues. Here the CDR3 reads CASSVGTSFSEQYF. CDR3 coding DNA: TGTGCCAGCAGCGTAGGGACTAGCTTCTCGGAGCAGTACTTC.

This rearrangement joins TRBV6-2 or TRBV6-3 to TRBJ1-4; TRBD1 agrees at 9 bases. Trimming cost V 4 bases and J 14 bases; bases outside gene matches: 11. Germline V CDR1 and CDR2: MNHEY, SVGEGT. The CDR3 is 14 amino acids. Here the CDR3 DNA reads TGTGCCAGCAGTTTCCGGGACAGGGTCCTGGGGCTGTTTTTT. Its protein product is CASSFRDRVLGLFF.

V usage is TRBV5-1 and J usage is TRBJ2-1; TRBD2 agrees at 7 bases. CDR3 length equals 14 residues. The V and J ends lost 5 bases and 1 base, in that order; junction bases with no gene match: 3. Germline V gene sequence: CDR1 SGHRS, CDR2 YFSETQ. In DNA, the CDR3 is TGCGCCAGCAGGGCTAGCGGATCCTACAATGAGCAGTTCTTC. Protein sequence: CASRASGSYNEQFF.

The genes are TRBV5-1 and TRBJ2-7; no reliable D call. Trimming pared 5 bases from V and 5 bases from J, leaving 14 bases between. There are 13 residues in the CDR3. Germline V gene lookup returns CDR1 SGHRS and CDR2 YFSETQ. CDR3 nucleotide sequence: TGCGCCAGCAGTCAAATTACGGTCGACGAGCAGTACTTC. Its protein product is CASSQITVDEQYF.

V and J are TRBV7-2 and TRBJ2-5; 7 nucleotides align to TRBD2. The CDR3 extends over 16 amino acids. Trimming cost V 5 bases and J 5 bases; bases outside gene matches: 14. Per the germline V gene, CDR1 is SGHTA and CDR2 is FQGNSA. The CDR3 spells CASSQNRRAGRETQYF. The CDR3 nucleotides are TGTGCCAGCAGCCAAAACAGACGAGCGGGACGTGAGACCCAGTACTTC.

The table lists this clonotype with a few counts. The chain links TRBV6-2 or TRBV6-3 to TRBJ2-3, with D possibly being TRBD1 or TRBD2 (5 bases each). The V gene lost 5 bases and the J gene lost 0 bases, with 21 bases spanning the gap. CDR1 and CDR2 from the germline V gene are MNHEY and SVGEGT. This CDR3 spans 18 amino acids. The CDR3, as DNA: TGTGCCAGCAGTACCCAGAGTGGGGGTCCCCCTAGCACAGATACGCAGTATTTT. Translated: CASSTQSGGPPSTDTQYF.

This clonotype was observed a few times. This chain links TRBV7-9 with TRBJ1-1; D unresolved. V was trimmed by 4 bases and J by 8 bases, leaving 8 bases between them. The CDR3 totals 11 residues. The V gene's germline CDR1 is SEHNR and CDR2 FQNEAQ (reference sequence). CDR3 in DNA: TGTGCCAGCAGCTACCGAGTAGAAGCTTTCTTT. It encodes CASSYRVEAFF.

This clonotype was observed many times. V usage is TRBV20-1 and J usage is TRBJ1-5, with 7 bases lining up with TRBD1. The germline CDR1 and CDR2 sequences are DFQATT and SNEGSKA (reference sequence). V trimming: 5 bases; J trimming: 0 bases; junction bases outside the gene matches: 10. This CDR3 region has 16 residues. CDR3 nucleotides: TGCAGTGCTGGACAAACAGGGGTCGGTAGCAATCAGCCCCAGCATTTT. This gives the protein CSAGQTGVGSNQPQHF.

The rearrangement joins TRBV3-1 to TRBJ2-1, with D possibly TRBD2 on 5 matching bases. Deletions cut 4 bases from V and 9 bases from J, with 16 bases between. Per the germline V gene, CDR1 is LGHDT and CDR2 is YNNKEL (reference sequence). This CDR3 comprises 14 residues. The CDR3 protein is CASSLGLEKSEQFF. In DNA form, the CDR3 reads TGTGCCAGCAGCCTTGGACTTGAGAAAAGTGAGCAGTTCTTC.

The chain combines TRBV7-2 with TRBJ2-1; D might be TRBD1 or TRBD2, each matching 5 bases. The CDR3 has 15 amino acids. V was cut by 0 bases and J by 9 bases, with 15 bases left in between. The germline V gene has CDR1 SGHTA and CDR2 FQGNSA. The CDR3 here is CASSLARTGAGEQFF. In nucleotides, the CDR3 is TGTGCCAGCAGCTTAGCGCGGACCGGGGCCGGTGAGCAGTTCTTC.

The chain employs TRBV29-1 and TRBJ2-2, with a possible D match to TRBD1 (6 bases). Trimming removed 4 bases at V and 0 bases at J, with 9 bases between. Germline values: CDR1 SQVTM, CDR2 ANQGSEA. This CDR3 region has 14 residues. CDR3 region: CSVGTVANTGELFF. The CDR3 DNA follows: TGCAGCGTTGGGACAGTCGCGAACACCGGGGAGCTGTTTTTT.

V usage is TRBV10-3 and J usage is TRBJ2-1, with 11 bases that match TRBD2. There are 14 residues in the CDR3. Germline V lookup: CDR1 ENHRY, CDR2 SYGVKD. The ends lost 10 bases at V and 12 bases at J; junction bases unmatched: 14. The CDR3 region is CATGALAGETLQFF. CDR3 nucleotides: TGTGCCACAGGGGCACTAGCGGGAGAAACCCTGCAGTTCTTC.

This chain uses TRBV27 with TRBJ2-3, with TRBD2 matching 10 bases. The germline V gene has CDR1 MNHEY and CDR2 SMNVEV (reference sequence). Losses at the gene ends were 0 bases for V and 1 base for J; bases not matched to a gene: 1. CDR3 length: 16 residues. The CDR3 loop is CASSLSLAGRTDTQYF. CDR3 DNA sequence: TGTGCCAGCAGTTTATCACTAGCGGGGCGCACAGATACGCAGTATTTT.

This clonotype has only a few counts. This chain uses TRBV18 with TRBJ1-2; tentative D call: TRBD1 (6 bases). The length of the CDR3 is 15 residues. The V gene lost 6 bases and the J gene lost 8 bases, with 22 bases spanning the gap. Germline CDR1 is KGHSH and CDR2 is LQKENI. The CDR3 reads CASSNQRQAGEGYTF. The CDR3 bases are TGTGCCAGCTCTAACCAGAGACAGGCTGGGGAAGGCTACACCTTC. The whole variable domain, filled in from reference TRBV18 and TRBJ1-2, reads NAGVMQNPRHLVRRRGQEARLRCSPMKGHSHVYWYRQLPEEGLKFMVYLQKENIIDESGMPKERFSAEFPKEGPSILRIQQVVRGDSAAYFCASSNQRQAGEGYTFGSGTRLTVV.

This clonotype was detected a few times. In DNA, the CDR3 is TGTGCCAGCAGGCAGACTAGCGGGAGGAATGAGCAGTTCTTC. This sequence encodes CASRQTSGRNEQFF. This sequence joins TRBV28 and TRBJ2-1; TRBD2 aligns across 13 bases. V lost 6 bases, J lost 7 bases, and 3 bases stayed unmatched. Looked up from germline, CDR1 is MDHEN and CDR2 is SYDVKM. This CDR3 region has 14 residues.

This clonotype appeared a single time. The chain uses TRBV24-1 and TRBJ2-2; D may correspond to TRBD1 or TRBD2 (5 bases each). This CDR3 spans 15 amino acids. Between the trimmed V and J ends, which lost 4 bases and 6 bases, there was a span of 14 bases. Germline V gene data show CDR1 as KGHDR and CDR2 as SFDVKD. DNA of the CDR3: TGTGCCACCAGTGACTCCGGGGCTGGACCCGGGGAGCTGTTTTTT. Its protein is CATSDSGAGPGELFF.

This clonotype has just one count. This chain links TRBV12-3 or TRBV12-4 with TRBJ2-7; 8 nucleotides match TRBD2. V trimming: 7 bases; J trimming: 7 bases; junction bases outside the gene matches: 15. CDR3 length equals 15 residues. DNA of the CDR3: TGTGCCAGCACGGGGGGGGCCGGTGCCTACAATGAGCAGTACTTC. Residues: CASTGGAGAYNEQYF.

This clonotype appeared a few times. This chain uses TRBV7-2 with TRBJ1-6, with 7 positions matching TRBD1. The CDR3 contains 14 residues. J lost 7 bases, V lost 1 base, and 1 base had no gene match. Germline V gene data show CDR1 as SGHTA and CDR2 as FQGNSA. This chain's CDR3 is CASSLDRGNSPLHF. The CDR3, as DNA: TGTGCCAGCAGCTTAGACAGGGGCAATTCACCCCTCCACTTT.